The 23 T cell receptor beta chains in this list originate from one sample, sequenced in a study of cytomegalovirus exposure and HLA in healthy donors (dated by TCRdb to the late 2010s). Receptor libraries were prepared by the immunoSEQ multiplex PCR assay. The multiplex PCR relied on a mix of 60 forward primers for TCR Vbeta segments and 13 reverse primers for TCR Jbeta segments. This immuneACCESS table, as held by TCRdb, lists in-frame sequences with V and J called but not all clones. Of the missing ones, under half trace to an unresolved V gene in checked studies; the others have no known cause. The sample yields about 170,000 clones; 65% to 85% were counted once. Nearly 2.5% of the sample is held by the ten biggest clonotypes. Source material: PBMCs. Every receptor here comes from a male donor in good health and CMV-seronegative.

The V call is TRBV28, the J call TRBJ1-5; D is perhaps TRBD1 (5 bases). The V gene lost 0 bases and the J gene lost 7 bases, with 22 bases spanning the gap. This CDR3 region has 18 residues. Germline V CDR1 and CDR2: MDHEN, SYDVKM. CDR3 nucleotides: TGTGCCAGCAGTTTATGGGGAGGGGTAGTAAGTAAAAGCCAGCCCCAGCATTTT. Translating it yields CASSLWGGVVSKSQPQHF.

The CDR3 nucleotides are TGTGCCAGCAGCTTGAGCAGGGTACCGACTAGCACAGATACGCAGTATTTT. This codes for CASSLSRVPTSTDTQYF. The chain recombines TRBV5-4 with TRBJ2-3; a weak D match, TRBD1 (5 bases). This CDR3 contains 17 residues. Trimming took off 1 base at V and 0 bases at J, with 15 bases between the two ends. Germline-derived CDR1 and CDR2 are SGHNT and YYREEE (reference sequence).

The chain couples TRBV7-6 to TRBJ2-1, with 10 bases identical to TRBD1. The CDR3 runs to 16 residues. V shed 4 bases and J 6 bases; nucleotides not matched to a gene: 9. CDR1 is SGHVS, CDR2 FNYEAQ, per germline. Here the CDR3 DNA reads TGTGCCAGCAGCTCCCAGGGGACAGGGGTCCCCAATGAGCAGTTCTTC. Protein sequence: CASSSQGTGVPNEQFF.

The rearrangement links TRBV5-1 to TRBJ2-3, with 11 bases identical to TRBD2. Germline V lookup: CDR1 SGHRS, CDR2 YFSETQ. There are 14 residues in the CDR3. The trim removed 7 bases at V and 1 base at J, leaving 2 bases unmatched. CDR3 protein: CASSLAGGTDTQYF. DNA for the CDR3: TGCGCCAGCTCACTAGCGGGAGGCACAGATACGCAGTATTTT.

This chain joins TRBV5-4 and TRBJ2-7; perhaps TRBD1 as D (6 bases). Germline V gene lookup returns CDR1 SGHNT and CDR2 YYREEE (reference sequence). The CDR3 is made up of 15 amino acids. The V end was cut by 3 bases, the J end by 2 bases, with 15 bases between. In DNA, the CDR3 is TGTGCCAGCAGCTGGGGATTCAGGGGTACCTACGAGCAGTACTTC. Residues: CASSWGFRGTYEQYF.

This clone was seen a single time. This chain joins TRBV29-1 and TRBJ1-2; 7 nucleotides line up with TRBD1. In germline, CDR1 is SQVTM, CDR2 ANQGSEA. V lost 7 bases, J lost 0 bases, and 11 bases stayed unmatched. The CDR3 sequence is 15 residues long. CDR3 in DNA: TGCAGCGCCTCTCGCGGACAGGACTCTAACTATGGCTACACCTTC. It is translated as CSASRGQDSNYGYTF. The full variable domain, with the rest looked up from reference TRBV29-1 and TRBJ1-2, is SAVISQKPSRDICQRGTSLTIQCQVDSQVTMMFWYRQQPGQSLTLIATANQGSEATYESGFVIDKFPISRPNLTFSTLTVSNMSPEDSSIYLCSASRGQDSNYGYTFGSGTRLTVV.

Comment on this clone: A junction boundary mismatches the germline segment, possibly from a read error. CDR3 residues: CSSRIRGDTQYF. CDR3 nucleotides: TGTTCCAGCAGGATCAGGGGAGATACGCAGTATTTT. The J gene is TRBJ2-3, the V gene TRBV7-9; TRBD1 might be the D (6 bases). Looked up from germline, CDR1 is SEHNR and CDR2 is FQNEAQ (reference sequence). This CDR3 has 12 amino acids.

This chain uses TRBV10-2 with TRBJ1-6; tentative D call: TRBD1 (6 bases). CDR3 length equals 17 residues. V lost 2 bases, J lost 7 bases, and 18 bases lay in between. Germline V gene data show CDR1 as WSHSY and CDR2 as SAAADI. The DNA for the CDR3 is TGCGCCAGCAGTGAGGGGCCCAGGGGATCCGGCAATTCACCCCTCCACTTT. This gives the protein CASSEGPRGSGNSPLHF.

This chain joins TRBV5-1 and TRBJ2-1, with a possible D match to TRBD2 (6 bases). Germline CDR1 reads SGHRS; CDR2 reads YFSETQ. The CDR3 consists of 14 residues. V gave up 0 bases and J gave up 8 bases, with 12 bases separating them. CDR3 sequence: CASSLVVAAYEQFF. The CDR3 DNA reads as TGCGCCAGCAGCTTGGTGGTAGCGGCCTATGAGCAGTTCTTC.

This clone has just a few counts. This chain uses TRBV6-6 with TRBJ1-5; 8 positions match TRBD1. This CDR3 has 16 residues. Germline-derived CDR1 and CDR2 are MNHNY and SVGAGI (reference sequence). Trimming at V came to 4 bases and at J to 8 bases, leaving 13 bases not matched to a gene. The CDR3 here is CASSSGGQASFEPQHF. CDR3 coding DNA: TGTGCCAGCAGTTCGGGGGGACAGGCATCCTTCGAGCCCCAGCATTTT.

J is TRBJ2-5 and V is TRBV7-9, with 8 bases that match TRBD1. This CDR3 is built from 15 residues. After removal of 2 bases from V and 4 bases from J, the junction contained 6 bases not matched to a gene. Germline V gene lookup returns CDR1 SEHNR and CDR2 FQNEAQ (reference sequence). The DNA of the CDR3 is TGTGCCAGCAGCTTATCAGGGGGCGCGCGAGAGACCCAGTACTTC. This translates into CASSLSGGARETQYF. Full variable domain (rest looked up from reference TRBV7-9 and TRBJ2-5): DTGVSQNPRHKITKRGQNVTFRCDPISEHNRLYWYRQTLGQGPEFLTYFQNEAQLEKSRLLSDRFSAERPKGSFSTLEIQRTEQGDSAMYLCASSLSGGARETQYFGPGTRLLVL.

The J gene is TRBJ2-1, the V gene TRBV6-5, with D uncertain. V lost 6 bases, J lost 0 bases, and 12 bases lay in between. The CDR3 has 15 residues. Germline CDR1 is MNHEY and CDR2 is SVGAGI. CDR3 residues: CASRLISSSYNEQFF. For the CDR3, the DNA is TGTGCCAGCAGACTAATCTCAAGCTCCTACAATGAGCAGTTCTTC.

The rearrangement links TRBV6-5 to TRBJ2-7, with TRBD2 matching over 7 bases. Germline-derived CDR1 and CDR2 are MNHEY and SVGAGI. The CDR3 runs 15 residues. The trim removed 6 bases at V and 4 bases at J, leaving 12 bases unmatched. The CDR3 loop reads CASRSPVRGDYEQYF. As DNA, the CDR3 is TGTGCCAGCAGATCCCCCGTCCGGGGGGATTACGAGCAGTACTTC.

The chain employs TRBV23-1 and TRBJ2-7; 8 nucleotides match TRBD1. TRBV23-1 qualifies as an ORF whose function is uncertain. J gave up 5 bases and V 5 bases, and 8 bases lay outside the gene matches. CDR3 size: 14 residues. The CDR3 DNA is TGCGCCAGCAGTAACCTACCAGGGGGCAACGAGCAGTACTTC. Amino acid sequence: CASSNLPGGNEQYF.

V usage is TRBV7-9 and J usage is TRBJ2-5; 9 bases are a match to TRBD1. This CDR3 has 15 amino acids. CDR1 SEHNR and CDR2 FQNEAQ come from the germline V gene (reference sequence). Germline trimming cut 3 bases from V and 2 bases from J; bases unmatched to any gene: 4. In DNA form, the CDR3 reads TGTGCCAGCAGCTTTAGACAGGGGGGACAAGAGACCCAGTACTTC. This gives the protein CASSFRQGGQETQYF.

This clone was detected only once. The chain joins TRBV4-1 to TRBJ2-1, with a tentative D call TRBD1 (5 bases). From germline, CDR1 is MGHRA and CDR2 YSYEKL. There are 15 residues in the CDR3. V dropped 1 base and J dropped 0 bases, with 7 bases sitting between them. This CDR3 reads CASSQGDSSYNEQFF. CDR3 DNA: TGCGCCAGCAGCCAAGGAGACAGCTCCTACAATGAGCAGTTCTTC.

This sequence joins TRBV29-1 and TRBJ2-5, with 7 bases lining up with TRBD2. The germline V gene has CDR1 SQVTM and CDR2 ANQGSEA. The V gene end was trimmed by 3 bases and the J gene end by 6 bases; junction bases not matched to a gene: 16. The CDR3 is 16 amino acids. In DNA, the CDR3 is TGCAGCGTTGATGGCCCGGGGGGTTCCCAATTAAAGACCCAGTACTTC. Protein product: CSVDGPGGSQLKTQYF.

This chain joins TRBV14 and TRBJ2-7; 8 bases match TRBD2. Germline values: CDR1 SGHDN, CDR2 FVKESK. V was clipped by 1 base and J by 3 bases; unmatched bases: 5. The CDR3 has 15 residues. CDR3 loop: CASSQATGGYYEQYF. Here the CDR3 DNA reads TGTGCCAGCAGCCAAGCGACGGGGGGGTACTACGAGCAGTACTTC.

The chain combines TRBV9 with TRBJ2-3; D possibly corresponds to TRBD1 (6 bases). CDR3 length: 15 amino acids. Trimming pared 3 bases from V and 2 bases from J, leaving 13 bases between. CDR1 is SGDLS and CDR2 is YYNGEE in the germline V gene. CDR3 bases: TGTGCCAGCAGCGCACAGGGTCAAGACACAGATACGCAGTATTTT. Its protein product is CASSAQGQDTDTQYF.

This chain connects TRBV4-2 to TRBJ1-2, with TRBD1 as a possible D gene (5 bases). CDR3 size: 15 residues. V was cut by 0 bases and J by 4 bases, with 12 bases left in between. Germline V gene data show CDR1 as LGHNA and CDR2 as YNFKEQ. The CDR3 region has the DNA TGTGCCAGCAGCCAAGATTCCGGGGGTGGCTATGGCTACACCTTC. It codes for CASSQDSGGGYGYTF.

The chain recombines TRBV7-8 with TRBJ2-5, with 9 bases identical to TRBD2. The end of the DNA fits TRBJ2-7 better, so the J call may be wrong. The CDR3 extends over 15 amino acids. The germline V gene has CDR1 SGHVS and CDR2 FQNEAQ. The CDR3 region has the DNA TGTGCCAGCAGCTTAAGAGGCGGGAGGGCTTACGAGCAGTACTTC. The encoded protein is CASSLRGGRAYEQYF.

This chain links TRBV4-3 with TRBJ2-5; 9 bases align to TRBD2. V dropped 3 bases and J dropped 1; count of bases not matched to a gene: 3. This CDR3 region has 15 residues. Germline V CDR1 and CDR2: LGHNA, YSLEER. CDR3 sequence reads: CASSQNSGGQETQYF. CDR3 sequence (DNA): TGCGCCAGCAGCCAGAATAGCGGGGGCCAAGAGACCCAGTACTTC.

On this clone itself: In the same sample, other DNA sequences code for this CDR3. The chain joins TRBV29-1 to TRBJ2-7, with D possibly matching TRBD1 (6 bases). Trimming removed 5 bases at V and 2 bases at J, with 10 bases between. The length of the CDR3 is 12 residues. Germline V gene lookup returns CDR1 SQVTM and CDR2 ANQGSEA. CDR3 sequence: CSVSTGPYEQYF. CDR3 nucleotides: TGCAGCGTTTCGACAGGTCCCTACGAGCAGTACTTC.